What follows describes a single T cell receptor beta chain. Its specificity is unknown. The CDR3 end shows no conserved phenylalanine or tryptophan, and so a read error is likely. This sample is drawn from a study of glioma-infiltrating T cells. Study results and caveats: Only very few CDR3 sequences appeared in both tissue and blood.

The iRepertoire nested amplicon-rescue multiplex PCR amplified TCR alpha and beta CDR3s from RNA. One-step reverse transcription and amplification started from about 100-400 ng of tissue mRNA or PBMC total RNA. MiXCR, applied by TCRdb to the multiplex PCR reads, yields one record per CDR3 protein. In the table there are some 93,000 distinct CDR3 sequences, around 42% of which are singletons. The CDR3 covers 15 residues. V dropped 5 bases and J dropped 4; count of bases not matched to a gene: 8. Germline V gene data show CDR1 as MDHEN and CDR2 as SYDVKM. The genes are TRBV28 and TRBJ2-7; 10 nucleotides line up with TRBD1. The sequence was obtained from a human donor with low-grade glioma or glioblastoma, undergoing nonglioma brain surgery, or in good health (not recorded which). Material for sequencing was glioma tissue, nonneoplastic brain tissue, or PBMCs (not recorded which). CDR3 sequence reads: CASSGGQGRSYEQYL. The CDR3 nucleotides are TGTGCCAGCAGTGGGGGACAGGGGCGATCATACGAGCAGTACTTA.